This T cell receptor (beta chain) was identified during a study of T cell responses to AZD1222 COVID-19 vaccine. Germline V gene data show CDR1 as MNHEY and CDR2 as SVGAGI. The ends lost 0 bases at V and 15 bases at J; junction bases unmatched: 9. CDR3 length: 15 residues. Generated by immunoSEQ multiplex PCR, the TCRdb table keeps only in-frame clones and is missing some. The sample has 150,000 to 200,000 clones, 87% seen once. The source is an adult in good health. The sequences come from peripheral blood, collected on day 0 of AZD1222 vaccination. V is TRBV6-5 and J is TRBJ1-6; 9 bases map to TRBD1. In DNA form, the CDR3 reads TGTGCCAGCAGTTACTCGAGGGACAGGGTCTCTCTCCTCCACTTT. Translating it yields CASSYSRDRVSLLHF.